These 20 T cell receptor beta chains share one sample of origin, sequenced in a study of T cell responses to AZD1222 COVID-19 vaccine. The repertoire was sequenced with immunoSEQ multiplex PCR; TCRdb's copy has only in-frame clones and lacks some. The data show 160,000 or so clones, 91% seen once. The input for sequencing was peripheral blood, taken on day 0 of AZD1222 vaccination. The receptors here all came from an adult in good health.

The CDR3 spells CASSLADREVAQPQHF. DNA for the CDR3: TGTGCCAGCAGTTTAGCTGACAGGGAGGTTGCTCAGCCCCAGCATTTT. V usage is TRBV28 and J usage is TRBJ1-5; TRBD1 aligns across 7 bases. The CDR3 is 16 amino acids. Germline CDR1 and CDR2: MDHEN and SYDVKM. The trim removed 2 bases at V and 6 bases at J, leaving 10 bases unmatched.

This chain links TRBV4-1 with TRBJ2-1; no firm D call. Germline assignment: CDR1 MGHRA and CDR2 YSYEKL. V shed 1 base and J shed 4 bases, with 14 bases lying between them. CDR3 size: 16 residues. CDR3 sequence: CASSQGGGQWYNEQFF. CDR3 bases: TGCGCCAGCAGCCAAGGCGGTGGGCAATGGTACAATGAGCAGTTCTTC.

This chain joins TRBV6-5 and TRBJ1-6; weak D call: TRBD1 (5 bases). This CDR3 spans 15 amino acids. From germline, CDR1 is MNHEY and CDR2 SVGAGI. Trimming left V 7 bases short and J 5 bases short, with 15 bases between. CDR3 amino acids: CASILETANNSPLHF. The CDR3 region has the DNA TGTGCCAGCATCCTTGAGACAGCAAATAATTCACCCCTCCACTTT.

The rearrangement joins TRBV7-2 to TRBJ2-1, with D perhaps matching TRBD2 (6 bases). From germline, CDR1 is SGHTA and CDR2 FQGNSA. CDR3 length: 13 residues. Trimming cost V 3 bases and J 5 bases, with 8 bases left between them. CDR3 DNA sequence: TGTGCCAGCAGCTTGACTAGACACAATGAGCAGTTCTTC. Translating gives CASSLTRHNEQFF.

The chain employs TRBV6-5 and TRBJ2-3; TRBD1 aligns across 10 bases. CDR1 and CDR2 from the germline V gene are MNHEY and SVGAGI. The CDR3 covers 15 residues. V was clipped by 7 bases and J by 7 bases; unmatched bases: 11. CDR3 sequence: CASNPTGQGTHTQYF. The CDR3 bases are TGTGCCAGCAACCCCACGGGACAGGGGACCCATACGCAGTATTTT.

The chain combines TRBV10-3 with TRBJ1-5; D gene ambiguous. The V gene lost 4 bases and the J gene lost 5 bases, with 12 bases spanning the gap. Germline V CDR1 and CDR2: ENHRY, SYGVKD. The CDR3 is made up of 14 amino acids. The chain's CDR3 is CAISGLGIDQPQHF. CDR3 nucleotide sequence: TGTGCCATCAGTGGGTTAGGGATAGATCAGCCCCAGCATTTT.

The chain couples TRBV7-2 to TRBJ1-1; the D is unclear. With 10 bases removed from V and 5 bases from J, the gap between germline ends came to 14 bases. CDR3 length equals 12 residues. Germline assignment: CDR1 SGHTA and CDR2 FQGNSA. The CDR3 here is CATREGSTEAFF. CDR3 bases: TGTGCCACCCGGGAAGGGAGTACTGAAGCTTTCTTT.

The genes are TRBV27 and TRBJ1-1, with D possibly being TRBD1 (6 bases). V lost 3 bases, J lost 4 bases, and 24 bases lay in between. This CDR3 is built from 18 residues. Germline V gives CDR1 MNHEY, CDR2 SMNVEV (reference sequence). The DNA of the CDR3 is TGTGCCAGCAGTTTTACCAAGACCTGGGACATCCTCGGCACTGAAGCTTTCTTT. Translated: CASSFTKTWDILGTEAFF.

The chain combines TRBV11-3 with TRBJ2-1, with unresolved D. Looked up from germline, CDR1 is SGHNT and CDR2 is YENEEA. Trimming shortened V by 1 base and J by 5 bases, and 6 bases separated the two germline ends. The length of the CDR3 is 13 residues. The CDR3 coding sequence is TGTGCCAGCAGCTTAGTTCTCGACAATGAGCAGTTCTTC. It encodes CASSLVLDNEQFF.

This clone was recorded only once. The V gene is TRBV27, the J gene TRBJ2-7; TRBD1 matches 10 bases. Per the germline V gene, CDR1 is MNHEY and CDR2 is SMNVEV (reference sequence). CDR3 size: 15 residues. V shed 3 bases and J 3 bases; nucleotides not matched to a gene: 5. The CDR3 nucleotides read TGTGCCAGCAGTTTTCGGGACAGGGGTATCTACGAGCAGTACTTC. Translated: CASSFRDRGIYEQYF.

The rearrangement links TRBV2 to TRBJ1-6; D is possibly TRBD1 (5 bases). Trimming cost V 9 bases and J 8 bases, with 14 bases left between them. CDR1 is SNHLY and CDR2 is FYNNEI in the germline V gene. The CDR3 loop spans 13 amino acids. The CDR3 spells CASKPQEDSPLHF. CDR3 DNA: TGTGCCAGTAAGCCACAGGAGGATTCACCCCTCCACTTT.

V and J are TRBV19 and TRBJ2-2; a possible D gene is TRBD2 (5 bases). The CDR3 runs 15 residues. The V gene lost 3 bases and the J gene lost 7 bases, with 15 bases spanning the gap. CDR1 and CDR2 (germline): LNHDA, SQIVND (reference sequence). CDR3 sequence reads: CASSITSGGGGELFF. CDR3 nucleotides: TGTGCCAGTAGTATTACGTCCGGTGGAGGCGGGGAGCTGTTTTTT.

The chain carries TRBV12-3 or TRBV12-4 and TRBJ2-1; perhaps TRBD1 as D (5 bases). CDR3 size: 12 residues. Trimming shortened V by 5 bases and J by 7 bases, and 9 bases separated the two germline ends. CDR3: CASSLRVNEQFF. The CDR3, as DNA: TGTGCCAGCAGTCTCAGGGTGAATGAGCAGTTCTTC.

V gene TRBV21-1 combines with J gene TRBJ1-6; the table calls TRBD1, which could not be checked here. TRBV21-1 is assigned pseudogene status. The length of the CDR3 is 16 residues. CDR3 coding DNA: TGTGCCAGCAGCCGATTCCGGGACAGGGGTAATTCACCCCTCCACTTT. Translated: CASSRFRDRGNSPLHF.

This chain connects TRBV23-1 to TRBJ1-6, with a tentative D call TRBD1 (6 bases). TRBV23-1 falls under the ORF class, with uncertain function. The germline V and J ends were trimmed by 7 bases and 7 bases, with 11 bases remaining between them. CDR3 length: 13 amino acids. The CDR3 loop reads CASKGELNSPLHF. CDR3 nucleotides: TGCGCCAGCAAGGGGGAGCTCAATTCACCCCTCCACTTT.

The J gene is TRBJ2-1, the V gene TRBV5-1; TRBD2 aligns across 8 bases. With V trimmed by 6 bases and J by 5 bases, 10 bases remained unmatched. From germline, CDR1 is SGHRS and CDR2 YFSETQ. This CDR3 has 15 residues. The CDR3 DNA is TGCGCCAGCACACAACCGCTAGCGGGTAACAATGAGCAGTTCTTC. This encodes CASTQPLAGNNEQFF.

Concerning this clone: Distinct nucleotide sequences in the sample also encode this CDR3. The V and J genes are TRBV3-1 (or the pseudogene TRBV3-2) and TRBJ2-1; D ambiguous. The V end lost 3 bases, the J end lost 9 bases, and 9 bases lay between the germline ends. The V gene's germline CDR1 is LGHDT and CDR2 YNNKEL (reference sequence). The CDR3 is 12 residues long. The CDR3 protein is CASSQGSAEQFF. The DNA of the CDR3 is TGTGCCAGCAGCCAGGGATCGGCTGAGCAGTTCTTC.

The rearrangement joins TRBV9 to TRBJ2-3, with TRBD1 matching 8 bases. The germline CDR1 and CDR2 sequences are SGDLS and YYNGEE. J lost 2 bases, V lost 2 bases, and 4 bases had no gene match. This CDR3 is built from 15 residues. CDR3 in amino acids: CASSVTGVDTDTQYF. CDR3 DNA: TGTGCCAGCAGCGTGACAGGGGTTGACACAGATACGCAGTATTTT. The whole variable domain, remainder taken from reference TRBV9 and TRBJ2-3, is DSGVTQTPKHLITATGQRVTLRCSPRSGDLSVYWYQQSLDQGLQFLIQYYNGEERAKGNILERFSAQQFPDLHSELNLSSLELGDSALYFCASSVTGVDTDTQYFGPGTRLTVL.

The chain has TRBV7-9 and TRBJ1-1; D call uncertain. The germline V gene has CDR1 SEHNR and CDR2 FQNEAQ (reference sequence). The CDR3 extends over 13 amino acids. Between the trimmed V and J ends, which lost 7 bases and 0 bases, there was a span of 9 bases. The CDR3 here is CASTSLVNTEAFF. The CDR3 nucleotides are TGTGCCAGCACATCACTAGTGAACACTGAAGCTTTCTTT. The full variable domain, its missing parts supplied by reference TRBV7-9 and TRBJ1-1, is DTGVSQNPRHKITKRGQNVTFRCDPISEHNRLYWYRQTLGQGPEFLTYFQNEAQLEKSRLLSDRFSAERPKGSFSTLEIQRTEQGDSAMYLCASTSLVNTEAFFGQGTRLTVV.

The chain carries TRBV7-8 and TRBJ2-7; no firm D call. Germline V CDR1 and CDR2: SGHVS, FQNEAQ. The CDR3 length is 15 residues. Trimming cost V 2 bases and J 3 bases, with 14 bases left between them. CDR3 DNA sequence: TGTGCCAGCAGCTTACTGACCGTTCCCTTCTACGAGCAGTACTTC. Residues: CASSLLTVPFYEQYF.